The rows below give T cell receptor beta chains drawn from one sample of a study of cytotoxic CD8 clonotypes in ibrutinib-treated CLL. The method was immunoSEQ multiplex PCR; TCRdb's version includes in-frame clones alone and lacks a portion of them. The sample records 140,000 to 150,000 clones, about 75% being singletons. This specimen was PBMCs, taken after 24 months of ibrutinib treatment. Receptors originate from a human donor with chronic lymphocytic leukemia. CDR3s include the opening cysteine and the closing phenylalanine or tryptophan. A D gene is named only where the DNA matches it firmly. The size of a clone is reported for some rows only, either as once, few or many, or as a class for expanded clones.

TRBV7-3	TRBJ2-7	NA	NA	CASSLTAGSSSEQYF	TGTGCCAGCAGCTTAACGGCAGGGTCATCATCCGAGCAGTACTTC
TRBV9	TRBJ1-6	NA	few	CASSLTGDSPLHF	TGTGCCAGCAGCCTTACAGGAGATTCACCCCTCCACTTT
TRBV10-3	TRBJ2-5	NA	NA	CAISGPWETQYF	TGTGCCATCAGTGGACCGTGGGAGACCCAGTACTTC
TRBV2	TRBJ2-1	TRBD1	once	CASREQGSQFF	TGTGCCAGCAGGGAACAGGGGTCGCAGTTCTTC
TRBV6-5	TRBJ2-5	NA	NA	CASTPGGRETQYF	TGTGCCAGCACCCCCGGGGGGCGAGAGACCCAGTACTTC
TRBV28	TRBJ1-2	TRBD1	NA	CASSPAGTGEVDYGYTF	TGTGCCAGCAGTCCAGCCGGGACAGGGGAAGTCGACTATGGCTACACCTTC
TRBV6-5	TRBJ2-5	TRBD2	NA	CASSPGTSGGETQYF	TGTGCCAGCAGTCCCGGGACTAGCGGTGGAGAGACCCAGTACTTC
TRBV28	TRBJ1-5	NA	NA	CASSFLLQPQHF	TGTGCCAGCAGTTTCCTCCTCCAGCCCCAGCATTTT
TRBV30	TRBJ1-2	NA	NA	CAWTPTERRGYTF	TGTGCCTGGACCCCGACAGAGCGTCGGGGCTACACCTTC
TRBV27	TRBJ2-5	NA	NA	CASSPRWGGNHQETQYF	TGTGCCAGCAGCCCACGGTGGGGCGGGAACCACCAAGAGACCCAGTACTTC
TRBV28	TRBJ1-1	NA	NA	CASKHTEAFF	TGTGCCAGCAAGCACACTGAAGCTTTCTTT
TRBV2	TRBJ2-7	NA	NA	CASSEGPLGSGYYEQYF	TGTGCCAGCAGTGAAGGCCCCCTGGGTAGCGGATACTACGAGCAGTACTTC
TRBV5-1	TRBJ2-1	TRBD2	NA	CASSPGTSGGFEQFF	TGCGCCAGCAGCCCCGGGACTAGCGGGGGGTTTGAGCAGTTCTTC
TRBV11-3	TRBJ2-1	NA	NA	CASSRSPGAEQFF	TGTGCCAGCAGCCGCTCCCCGGGCGCTGAGCAGTTCTTC
TRBV19	TRBJ2-5	NA	NA	CASSTRETQYF	TGTGCCAGTAGCACCAGGGAGACCCAGTACTTC
TRBV5-1	TRBJ2-1	NA	NA	CASSLGDPYNEQFF	TGCGCCAGCAGCTTGGGTGACCCGTACAATGAGCAGTTCTTC
TRBV29-1	TRBJ1-1	NA	NA	CSVGRNTEAFF	TGCAGCGTTGGTCGTAACACTGAAGCTTTCTTT
TRBV7-6	TRBJ2-7	NA	NA	CASSLVTEYEQYF	TGTGCCAGCAGCTTAGTTACAGAATACGAGCAGTACTTC
TRBV5-6	TRBJ1-1	NA	NA	CASSLLAVGGNTEAFF	TGTGCCAGCAGCTTGCTGGCGGTGGGCGGGAACACTGAAGCTTTCTTT
TRBV5-4	TRBJ2-7	TRBD2	many	CASSPIPGTSATYEQYF	TGTGCCAGCAGCCCCATCCCCGGGACTAGCGCCACGTACGAGCAGTACTTC